This T cell receptor (beta chain) emerged from a study of blood T cell repertoires in COVID-19 (dated by TCRdb to about 2020). Concerning the study at large: Collaborator samples came from the United States, Italy and Spain and covered acute and convalescent phases of COVID-19. The material from the prospective study consisted of cDNA or gDNA derived from T cells, B-cell-depleted T cells, or PBMCs. The dataset comprised deeply sampled blood TCRbeta repertoires from subjects exposed to, actively infected with, or recovered from COVID-19. The repertoires were released in a freely available public database intended as a resource for research on the immune response to SARS-CoV-2. The samples were drawn from the first 160 participants of the ongoing ImmuneRACE study and from some 1,300 subjects provided by 6 global collaborators. A de-identified subject ID, COVID-19 status, age in years and sex were almost always included in the sample metadata. Where available, HLA class I and class II types were obtained from metadata supplied by the sample provider rather than from assay-based typing.

For this clone: Which antigen it targets is not known. One base away there is no much larger clone; base qualities are not given.

Here is what the overall study found, with its caveats: Clinical and demographic metadata were provided uncurated, with the amount varying by source and participant.

Each collaborating institution followed its own protocols to collect whole blood in K2EDTA tubes. Collaborator samples were shipped for TCRbeta analysis as frozen whole blood, isolated PBMCs, or DNA extracted from either sample type. TCRbeta CDR3 regions were amplified from genomic DNA using the immunoSEQ Assay, a bias-controlled multiplex PCR. In the paper's pipeline: Nucleated cell counts per sample were estimated from amplification of reference gene primers within the assay. To quantify the absolute abundance of each unique TCRbeta CDR3 rearrangement, sequence reads were collapsed and filtered. For each sample, productive Simpson clonality was calculated as the square root of Simpson's diversity index across productive rearrangements. TCRdb limited this immuneACCESS table to in-frame rearrangements with V and J called. A share of clones is missing; checked studies link under half to unresolved V genes, and the rest is unexplained. V and J calls and clone size are as listed in that table; D and trimming were resolved from the DNA. Recorded for this sample are about 380,000 clones; roughly 85% of them occurred a single time. The ten most abundant clones make up approximately 3.6% of the sample.

V and J are truncated by 1 base and 7 bases respectively, leaving an intervening sequence of 14 bases. The CDR3 numbers 15 residues from cysteine through phenylalanine. Kept here is only the CDR3 DNA, which spans 45 bases and is read in frame from base 1. The CDR1 and CDR2 encoded by the germline V gene (reference sequence) are LGHDT and YNNKEL. The rearrangement combines TRBV3-1 (or the pseudogene TRBV3-2) with TRBJ2-1; TRBD2 is a weak D gene call, 6 bases matching. The origin of this receptor is a woman younger than 30 with acute or convalescent COVID-19. The sequenced sample was peripheral blood. CDR3 sequence: CASSQVFRGRNEQFF. The nucleotide sequence is given as TGTGCCAGCAGCCAAGTTTTTCGGGGGAGGAATGAGCAGTTCTTC.